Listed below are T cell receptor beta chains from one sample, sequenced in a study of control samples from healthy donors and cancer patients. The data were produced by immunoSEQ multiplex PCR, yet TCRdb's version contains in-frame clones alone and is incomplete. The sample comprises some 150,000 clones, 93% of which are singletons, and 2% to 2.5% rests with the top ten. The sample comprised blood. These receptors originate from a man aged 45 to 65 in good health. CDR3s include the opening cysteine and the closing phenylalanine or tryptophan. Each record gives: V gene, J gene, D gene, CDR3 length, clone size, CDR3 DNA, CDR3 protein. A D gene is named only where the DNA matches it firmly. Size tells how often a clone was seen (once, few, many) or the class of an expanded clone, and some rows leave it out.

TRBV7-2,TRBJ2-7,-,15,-,TGTGCCAGCAGCTTGTCCGGGACTGACTCCTACGAGCAGTACTTC,CASSLSGTDSYEQYF
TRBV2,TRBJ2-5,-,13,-,TGTGCCAGCAGTGAAGTCAGGGGAGAGACCCAGTACTTC,CASSEVRGETQYF
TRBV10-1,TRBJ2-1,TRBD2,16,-,TGCGCCAGCAGTGAGTTCACTAGCGGGAGCTCCAATGAGCAGTTCTTC,CASSEFTSGSSNEQFF
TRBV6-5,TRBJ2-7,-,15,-,TGTGCCAGCAGCAGTCCGGCTAGCTACCCTTACGAGCAGTACTTC,CASSSPASYPYEQYF
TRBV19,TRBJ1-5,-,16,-,TGTGCCAGTAATGGGGTCGGGGGGGCTAGCAATCAGCCCCAGCATTTT,CASNGVGGASNQPQHF
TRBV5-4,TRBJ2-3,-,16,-,TGTGCCAGCAGCCCCCGTAGGGGACACTACACAGATACGCAGTATTTT,CASSPRRGHYTDTQYF
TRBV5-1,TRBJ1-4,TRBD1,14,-,TGCGCCAGCAGCTTTGGACAGGGCGAAGAAAAACTGTTTTTT,CASSFGQGEEKLFF
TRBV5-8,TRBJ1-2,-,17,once,TGTGCCAGCAGCTCTCCCTTTTGGGCAGGGAGGAACTATGGCTACACCTTC,CASSSPFWAGRNYGYTF
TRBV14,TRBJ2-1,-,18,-,TGTGCCAGCAGCCACCCAGGGTCTCTATCCTCCTACTACAATGAGCAGTTCTTC,CASSHPGSLSSYYNEQFF
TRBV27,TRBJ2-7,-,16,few,TGTGCCAGCAGCCGTCTAGCGTCGGGAGAAAATTACGAGCAGTACTTC,CASSRLASGENYEQYF
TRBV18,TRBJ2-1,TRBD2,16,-,TGTGCCAGCTCACCCGGACTAGCGGGTTTGTACAATGAGCAGTTCTTC,CASSPGLAGLYNEQFF
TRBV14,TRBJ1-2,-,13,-,TGTGCCAGCAGTCAAGGACCCTACTATGGCTACACCTTC,CASSQGPYYGYTF